What follows are 29 T cell receptor beta chains derived from one specimen sequenced in a study of T cell changes during pregnancy in multiple sclerosis. Produced via immunoSEQ multiplex PCR; TCRdb's table is partial and in-frame only. The sample includes 23,000 or so clones, around nine tenths of them seen just once. The input for sequencing was CD8+ T cells from peripheral blood mononuclear cells, taken in the first trimester of pregnancy. The source is a female donor in good health, enrolled as a control in a pregnancy study.

The V call is TRBV4-1, the J call TRBJ2-7; 10 bases are a match to TRBD1. V was clipped by 1 base and J by 4 bases; unmatched bases: 7. The germline CDR1 and CDR2 sequences are MGHRA and YSYEKL. The CDR3 has 16 residues. The CDR3 DNA reads TGCGCCAGCAGCCAAGGCTGGACAGGGGGACGGTACGAGCAGTACTTC. Protein sequence: CASSQGWTGGRYEQYF.

The chain combines TRBV27 with TRBJ2-7; D is perhaps TRBD2 (6 bases). Trimming took 1 base from V and 6 from J, leaving 13 bases between them. Germline CDR1 reads MNHEY; CDR2 reads SMNVEV (reference sequence). The CDR3 loop spans 14 amino acids. The CDR3 here is CASSLFGGFSEQYF. CDR3 coding DNA: TGTGCCAGCAGTTTATTCGGAGGGTTTAGCGAGCAGTACTTC.

The rearrangement joins TRBV7-8 to TRBJ2-1; tentatively, D is TRBD2 (6 bases). The length of the CDR3 is 13 residues. CDR1 is SGHVS, CDR2 FQNEAQ, per germline. V was cut by 1 base and J by 8 bases, with 9 bases left in between. The CDR3 coding sequence is TGTGCCAGCAGCTTAGAGCGGGTCTATGAGCAGTTCTTC. It encodes CASSLERVYEQFF.

To note about this clone: With a much larger clone just one base away, this may be a read error. Other DNA sequences in this specimen translate into the identical CDR3. The chain couples TRBV27 to TRBJ1-1, with D possibly being TRBD1 (5 bases). V dropped 3 bases and J dropped 2 bases, with 7 bases sitting between them. The CDR3 contains 13 residues. The germline V gene has CDR1 MNHEY and CDR2 SMNVEV (reference sequence). The CDR3 DNA is TGTGCCAGCAGTTTGGGGGGTAACACTGAAGCTTTCTTT. It encodes CASSLGGNTEAFF.

The chain is built from TRBV13 and TRBJ1-1, with D unclear. Trimming pared 3 bases from V and 5 bases from J, leaving 13 bases between. This CDR3 region has 14 residues. CDR1 and CDR2 from the germline V gene are PRHDT and FYEKMQ (reference sequence). In nucleotides, the CDR3 is TGTGCCAGCAGCTTTGGTGGAGGACGTACTGAAGCTTTCTTT. This codes for CASSFGGGRTEAFF.

The V gene is TRBV7-2, the J gene TRBJ2-2, with D hard to call. V lost 3 bases and J 2 bases, leaving 10 bases between the germline ends. The length of the CDR3 is 15 residues. The V gene's germline CDR1 is SGHTA and CDR2 FQGNSA. The CDR3 sequence: CASSFIAVNTGELFF. The CDR3 nucleotides read TGTGCCAGCAGCTTTATAGCAGTTAACACCGGGGAGCTGTTTTTT.

The rearrangement uses TRBV12-5 and TRBJ2-5, with 14 nucleotides matching TRBD2. J was trimmed by 5 bases and V by 7 bases; bases with no gene match: 6. The CDR3 extends over 15 amino acids. In germline, CDR1 is LGHNT, CDR2 FRNRAP. The CDR3 region has the DNA TGTGCTAGTGCCCAGACTAGCGGGAGGGCCGAGACCCAGTACTTC. Protein product: CASAQTSGRAETQYF.

The table lists this clone with a count of one. The chain joins TRBV7-8 to TRBJ1-5; perhaps TRBD1 as D (5 bases). V lost 4 bases and J 6 bases, leaving 22 bases between the germline ends. The CDR3 spans 17 residues. Per germline, CDR1 SGHVS and CDR2 FQNEAQ. CDR3 amino acids: CASSSYRIGQGRQPQHF. The CDR3 coding sequence is TGTGCCAGCAGCTCGTATAGGATCGGCCAGGGCCGTCAGCCCCAGCATTTT.

The chain recombines TRBV6-4 with TRBJ2-2, with D possibly being TRBD1 (6 bases). The CDR3 covers 16 residues. Germline V gives CDR1 MRHNA, CDR2 SNTAGT. The germline V and J ends were trimmed by 0 bases and 1 base, with 9 bases remaining between them. The chain's CDR3 is CASSDSAGENTGELFF. CDR3 DNA sequence: TGTGCCAGCAGTGACTCGGCAGGGGAGAACACCGGGGAGCTGTTTTTT.

This chain joins TRBV19 and TRBJ1-4, with a tentative D call TRBD1 (5 bases). Germline V lookup: CDR1 LNHDA, CDR2 SQIVND (reference sequence). Deletions cut 2 bases from V and 4 bases from J, with 14 bases between. The length of the CDR3 is 16 residues. The CDR3 sequence is CASSIKETALNEKLFF. CDR3 DNA sequence: TGTGCCAGTAGTATAAAGGAGACAGCCCTTAATGAAAAACTGTTTTTT.

The rearrangement links TRBV4-1 to TRBJ2-6, with 8 bases that match TRBD1. V shed 0 bases and J 2 bases; nucleotides not matched to a gene: 3. The CDR3 has 17 residues. The V gene's germline CDR1 is MGHRA and CDR2 YSYEKL. DNA for the CDR3: TGCGCCAGCAGCCAAGACAAGACAGGGGCTGGGGCCAACGTCCTGACTTTC. It specifies CASSQDKTGAGANVLTF.

V is TRBV9 and J is TRBJ2-2; 8 bases agree with TRBD2. Germline CDR1 SGDLS, CDR2 YYNGEE. This CDR3 has 15 residues. The V gene end was trimmed by 0 bases and the J gene end by 4 bases; junction bases not matched to a gene: 2. The CDR3 is CASSVDGGGTGELFF. DNA of the CDR3: TGTGCCAGCAGCGTAGACGGGGGGGGCACCGGGGAGCTGTTTTTT.

This clone came up once. V usage is TRBV28 and J usage is TRBJ2-1, with a tentative D call TRBD2 (6 bases). This CDR3 region has 14 residues. Trimming left V 5 bases short and J 5 bases short, with 13 bases between. CDR1 and CDR2 from the germline V gene are MDHEN and SYDVKM. CDR3 loop: CASSPRLDHNEQFF. CDR3 sequence (DNA): TGTGCCAGCAGTCCGCGACTAGATCACAATGAGCAGTTCTTC.

The genes are TRBV11-3 and TRBJ2-7; tentative D call: TRBD1 (5 bases). Germline-derived CDR1 and CDR2 are SGHNT and YENEEA. V lost 2 bases to trimming and J lost 1 base, with 12 bases between them. The CDR3 loop spans 15 amino acids. CDR3: CASSLRTGESYEQYF. The CDR3, as DNA: TGTGCCAGCAGCTTAAGAACAGGAGAGTCCTACGAGCAGTACTTC.

This chain connects TRBV27 to TRBJ2-1; TRBD2 aligns across 11 bases. Losses at the gene ends were 6 bases for V and 4 bases for J; bases not matched to a gene: 2. This CDR3 region has 14 residues. Germline lookup yields CDR1 MNHEY and CDR2 SMNVEV (reference sequence). CDR3 sequence reads: CASRTSGEYNEQFF. In nucleotides, the CDR3 is TGTGCCAGCAGGACTAGCGGGGAGTACAATGAGCAGTTCTTC.

The CDR3 DNA follows: TGCGCCAGCAGCCAAGATGGGGGGGGCCTGAATCAGCCCCAGCATTTT. It is translated as CASSQDGGGLNQPQHF. This sequence joins TRBV4-1 and TRBJ1-5; weak D call: TRBD1 (6 bases). Germline CDR1 is MGHRA and CDR2 is YSYEKL. V was shortened by 0 bases and J by 4 bases, with 13 bases between the two germline ends. The CDR3 sequence is 16 residues long.

V gene TRBV28 combines with J gene TRBJ1-1; no firm D call. CDR1 is MDHEN, CDR2 SYDVKM, per germline. There are 14 residues in the CDR3. Trimming cost V 5 bases and J 0 bases, with 10 bases left between them. As DNA, the CDR3 is TGTGCCAGCAGTCACTCAGGCCTGAACACTGAAGCTTTCTTT. Translating it yields CASSHSGLNTEAFF.

The chain couples TRBV4-1 to TRBJ2-1; D remains ambiguous. CDR1 is MGHRA, CDR2 YSYEKL, per germline. Trimming took 0 bases from V and 0 from J, leaving 15 bases between them. The CDR3 covers 18 residues. The CDR3 bases are TGCGCCAGCAGCCAAGATCCCCTGAGCGTGAGCTCCTACAATGAGCAGTTCTTC. This sequence encodes CASSQDPLSVSSYNEQFF.

The V gene is TRBV29-1, the J gene TRBJ1-1, with D unresolved. The CDR3 length is 12 residues. Germline values: CDR1 SQVTM, CDR2 ANQGSEA. V gave up 8 bases and J gave up 1 base, with 11 bases separating them. The CDR3 nucleotides are TGCAGCACCCGCGTCGGGAACACTGAAGCTTTCTTT. This gives the protein CSTRVGNTEAFF. The full variable domain, with the rest looked up from reference TRBV29-1 and TRBJ1-1, is SAVISQKPSRDICQRGTSLTIQCQVDSQVTMMFWYRQQPGQSLTLIATANQGSEATYESGFVIDKFPISRPNLTFSTLTVSNMSPEDSSIYLCSTRVGNTEAFFGQGTRLTVV.

The CDR3 loop is CASTQGRGRSDTQYF. CDR3 DNA sequence: TGTGCCAGCACCCAAGGTCGGGGTAGGTCAGATACGCAGTATTTT. This chain uses TRBV7-2 with TRBJ2-3, with D perhaps TRBD2 (5 bases). Trimming removed 7 bases at V and 4 bases at J, with 18 bases between. The CDR3 is made up of 15 amino acids. Germline lookup yields CDR1 SGHTA and CDR2 FQGNSA.

This chain connects TRBV5-1 to TRBJ2-5, with TRBD1 matching 7 bases. Germline CDR1 is SGHRS and CDR2 is YFSETQ. This CDR3 has 15 residues. V dropped 0 bases and J dropped 7; count of bases not matched to a gene: 9. The CDR3 region has the DNA TGCGCCAGCAGCTTGGGAGTCGGGGACAGTCTGACCCAGTACTTC. As protein: CASSLGVGDSLTQYF.

This chain joins TRBV6-4 and TRBJ2-3, with 9 bases lining up with TRBD1. Trimming at V came to 10 bases and at J to 1 base, leaving 3 bases not matched to a gene. CDR1 and CDR2 (germline): MRHNA, SNTAGT. The CDR3 extends over 13 amino acids. The CDR3 sequence is CATGDRGTDTQYF. As DNA, the CDR3 is TGTGCCACCGGGGACAGGGGCACAGATACGCAGTATTTT.

The chain links TRBV7-3 to TRBJ2-1; 7 nucleotides agree with TRBD1. The CDR3 runs to 15 residues. J lost 7 bases, V lost 1 base, and 7 bases had no gene match. CDR1 and CDR2 from the germline V gene are SGHTA and FQGTGA. The CDR3 sequence: CASSLMAGGLNEQFF. In DNA form, the CDR3 reads TGTGCCAGCAGCTTAATGGCAGGGGGATTGAATGAGCAGTTCTTC.

The chain links TRBV28 to TRBJ2-7; 7 bases are shared with TRBD2. The CDR3 spans 14 residues. The germline gives CDR1 MDHEN, CDR2 SYDVKM. Trimming removed 2 bases from V and 3 bases from J; junction bases left unmatched: 4. The CDR3 DNA is TGTGCCAGCAGTTTACTAGCGGAGAACTACGAGCAGTACTTC. This gives the protein CASSLLAENYEQYF. Filled out from reference TRBV28 and TRBJ2-7, the complete variable domain reads DVKVTQSSRYLVKRTGEKVFLECVQDMDHENMFWYRQDPGLGLRLIYFSYDVKMKEKGDIPEGYSVSREKKERFSLILESASTNQTSMYLCASSLLAENYEQYFGPGTRLTVT.

The genes are TRBV4-1 and TRBJ2-1; D is ambiguous. The CDR3 covers 14 residues. The V gene lost 1 base and the J gene lost 5 bases, with 9 bases spanning the gap. Looked up from germline, CDR1 is MGHRA and CDR2 is YSYEKL. CDR3: CASSQGYTNNEQFF. DNA of the CDR3: TGCGCCAGCAGCCAAGGATATACTAACAATGAGCAGTTCTTC.

V gene TRBV7-9 combines with J gene TRBJ2-5; TRBD2 matches at 9 bases. CDR3 size: 16 residues. Germline loops: CDR1 SEHNR, CDR2 FQNEAQ (reference sequence). V was clipped by 5 bases and J by 4 bases; unmatched bases: 11. The CDR3 is CASSRGGTSRRETQYF. The CDR3 region has the DNA TGTGCCAGCAGCAGGGGGGGGACTAGCCGGAGAGAGACCCAGTACTTC. The full variable domain, in which reference TRBV7-9 and TRBJ2-5 provide the parts outside the CDR3, is DTGVSQNPRHKITKRGQNVTFRCDPISEHNRLYWYRQTLGQGPEFLTYFQNEAQLEKSRLLSDRFSAERPKGSFSTLEIQRTEQGDSAMYLCASSRGGTSRRETQYFGPGTRLLVL.

The CDR3 is CASSLVEQGRFTDTQYF. CDR3 in DNA: TGTGCCAGCAGCTTAGTAGAACAGGGAAGGTTTACAGATACGCAGTATTTT. The chain joins TRBV11-2 to TRBJ2-3, with D tentatively TRBD1 (6 bases). The CDR3 covers 17 residues. Looked up from germline, CDR1 is SGHAT and CDR2 is FQNNGV. Trimming took 1 base from V and 3 from J, leaving 17 bases between them.

This chain links TRBV6-5 with TRBJ2-7; D might be TRBD2 (6 bases). With 8 bases removed from V and 3 bases from J, the gap between germline ends came to 17 bases. The CDR3 is 14 amino acids. Germline CDR1 reads MNHEY; CDR2 reads SVGAGI. CDR3 sequence reads: CASSPRDSHYEQYF. The CDR3 nucleotides read TGTGCCAGCTCCCCCCGGGACTCACACTACGAGCAGTACTTC.

This clone was seen once. The genes are TRBV9 and TRBJ2-3; 10 bases line up with TRBD2. In germline, CDR1 is SGDLS, CDR2 YYNGEE. CDR3 length: 18 amino acids. The V and J ends lost 0 bases and 2 bases, in that order; junction bases with no gene match: 9. The CDR3 sequence is CASSVVPSGGGLTDTQYF. As DNA, the CDR3 is TGTGCCAGCAGCGTAGTCCCTAGCGGGGGAGGACTCACAGATACGCAGTATTTT.